This TCR beta chain was sequenced for a study of blood T cells in healthy people across ages. There are a few counts of this clonotype. A sample-barcoded 5' primer and a J-beta primer mix were used in a second PCR of roughly 6 to 11 cycles. MiXCR, run by TCRdb on the 5' RACE reads, gives a single entry per CDR3 protein. The profile shows some 790,000 distinct CDR3 sequences, roughly 26% of them singletons. The V end lost 3 bases, the J end lost 10 bases, and 11 bases lay between the germline ends. Germline loops: CDR1 KGHDR, CDR2 SFDVKD. This CDR3 is built from 13 residues. This clonotype was obtained from a woman at least 80 years old in good health. V gene TRBV24-1 combines with J gene TRBJ1-4, with D unclear. Sequenced: blood. The CDR3 DNA follows: TGTGCCACCAGTGATCCCGGACGGGGAAAACTGTTTTTT. It codes for CATSDPGRGKLFF.